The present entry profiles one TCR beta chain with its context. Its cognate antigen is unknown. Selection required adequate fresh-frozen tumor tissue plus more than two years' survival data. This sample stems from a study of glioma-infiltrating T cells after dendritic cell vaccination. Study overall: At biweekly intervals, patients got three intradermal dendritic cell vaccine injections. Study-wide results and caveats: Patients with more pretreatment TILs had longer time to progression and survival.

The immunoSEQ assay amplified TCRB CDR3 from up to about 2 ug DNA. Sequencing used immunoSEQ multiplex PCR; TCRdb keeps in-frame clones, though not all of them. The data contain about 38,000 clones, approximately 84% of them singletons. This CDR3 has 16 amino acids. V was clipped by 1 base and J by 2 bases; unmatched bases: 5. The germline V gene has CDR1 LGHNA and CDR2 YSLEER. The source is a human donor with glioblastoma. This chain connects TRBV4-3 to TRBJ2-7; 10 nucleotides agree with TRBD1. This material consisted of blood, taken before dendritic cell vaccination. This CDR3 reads CASSQAPGQGAYEQYF. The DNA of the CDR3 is TGCGCCAGCAGCCAAGCGCCCGGACAGGGGGCCTACGAGCAGTACTTC.